This entry concerns a single TCR beta chain. No antigen is known for it. This specimen includes other DNA sequences encoding the same CDR3. In the naive CD8 group, cells lacked CD45RO and were positively selected for CCR7, so terminally differentiated effector memory CD45RA+ cells were left out. This sample was taken from a study of shared clonotypes between healthy human individuals. Study findings and constraints: As a rule, naive subsets had a larger estimated richness than memory subsets. It was observed that 5% to 6.5% of naive CD4 clonotypes were shared across a handful of donors.

V gave up 3 bases and J gave up 0 bases, with 6 bases separating them. The CDR3 length is 14 residues. CDR1 is LNHDA, CDR2 SQIVND, per germline (reference sequence). The authors loaded about 0.2 ug DNA, roughly 27,000 T cell genomes, into sorted-subset replicate PCRs. TCRdb keeps only in-frame clones here, not all; method: immunoSEQ multiplex PCR. The sample has nearly 2 million clones, approximately 94% seen once. Sequencing was performed on naive CD8+ T cells sorted from blood. This clonotype was sampled from a man aged 18 to 29 in good health. The chain employs TRBV19 and TRBJ1-5; D is uncertain. The CDR3 is CASSIRDSNQPQHF. In DNA, the CDR3 is TGTGCCAGTAGTATCCGGGATAGCAATCAGCCCCAGCATTTT.